These T cell receptor beta chains were read from a single sample in a study of STAT5B mutations in CD4+ large granular lymphocyte leukemia. Sequencing was performed with immunoSEQ multiplex PCR; in TCRdb, only in-frame clones are kept and a portion is missing. The repertoire has about 33,000 clones, 70% to 75% of them found once; the top ten carry 0.29%. What was sequenced was CD4+ T cells from blood buffy coats. The receptors were gathered from a human donor in good health. CDR3s include the opening cysteine and the closing phenylalanine or tryptophan. Fields, in order: clone size, D gene, J gene, V gene, CDR3 protein, CDR3 DNA. The D gene is left open where the match is weak. Expanded clones are given a class, and other clones once, few, many or no size at all.

clone size: NA; D gene: TRBD1; J gene: TRBJ2-1; V gene: TRBV12-5; CDR3 protein: CASGLGRGQGAYNEQFF; CDR3 DNA: TGTGCTAGTGGTTTAGGGCGGGGACAGGGGGCCTACAATGAGCAGTTCTTC
clone size: NA; D gene: TRBD2; J gene: TRBJ2-7; V gene: TRBV11-3; CDR3 protein: CASSVIAGGSEQYF; CDR3 DNA: TGTGCCAGCAGCGTTATAGCGGGAGGGTCCGAGCAGTACTTC
clone size: NA; D gene: NA; J gene: TRBJ2-5; V gene: TRBV7-9; CDR3 protein: CASSLSFTQYF; CDR3 DNA: TGTGCCAGCAGCTTGAGTTTCACCCAGTACTTC
clone size: NA; D gene: NA; J gene: TRBJ2-6; V gene: TRBV11-2; CDR3 protein: CASSPRPPGFSSGANVLTF; CDR3 DNA: TGTGCCAGCAGCCCACGACCCCCAGGCTTCAGCTCTGGGGCCAACGTCCTGACTTTC
clone size: few; D gene: NA; J gene: TRBJ1-2; V gene: TRBV30; CDR3 protein: CAWTLFATGLGYTF; CDR3 DNA: TGTGCCTGGACCCTCTTTGCTACAGGGCTTGGCTACACCTTC
clone size: NA; D gene: TRBD2; J gene: TRBJ2-3; V gene: TRBV4-3; CDR3 protein: CASSQVAGGPTDTQYF; CDR3 DNA: TGCGCCAGCAGCCAGGTAGCGGGAGGGCCGACGGATACGCAGTATTTT
clone size: few; D gene: NA; J gene: TRBJ2-1; V gene: TRBV5-4; CDR3 protein: CASSSGYQVYNEQFF; CDR3 DNA: TGTGCCAGCAGCTCCGGATACCAGGTTTACAATGAGCAGTTCTTC
clone size: NA; D gene: NA; J gene: TRBJ1-2; V gene: TRBV27; CDR3 protein: CASSSNRDYGYTF; CDR3 DNA: TGTGCCAGCAGTTCGAACCGGGACTATGGCTACACCTTC
clone size: NA; D gene: NA; J gene: TRBJ1-4; V gene: TRBV10-3; CDR3 protein: CAIGGGLSEKLFF; CDR3 DNA: TGTGCCATCGGAGGGGGGCTAAGTGAAAAACTGTTTTTT
clone size: NA; D gene: TRBD1; J gene: TRBJ2-7; V gene: TRBV10-3; CDR3 protein: CAISESSGQGIYEQYF; CDR3 DNA: TGTGCCATCAGTGAGTCTTCGGGACAGGGGATATACGAGCAGTACTTC
clone size: few; D gene: TRBD1; J gene: TRBJ1-1; V gene: TRBV18; CDR3 protein: CASSPQGGVRTEAFF; CDR3 DNA: TGTGCCAGCTCACCCCAGGGGGGAGTTCGTACTGAAGCTTTCTTT
clone size: NA; D gene: NA; J gene: TRBJ1-4; V gene: TRBV5-1; CDR3 protein: CASSPSTGIQNEKLFF; CDR3 DNA: TGCGCCAGCAGCCCGTCAACAGGGATCCAAAATGAAAAACTGTTTTTT
clone size: few; D gene: NA; J gene: TRBJ2-5; V gene: TRBV7-9; CDR3 protein: CASGTSRGETQYF; CDR3 DNA: TGTGCCAGCGGGACTTCAAGGGGAGAGACCCAGTACTTC
clone size: NA; D gene: NA; J gene: TRBJ1-3; V gene: TRBV2; CDR3 protein: CASSEVEGNSGNTIYF; CDR3 DNA: TGTGCCAGCAGTGAAGTCGAGGGGAACTCTGGAAACACCATATATTTT
clone size: NA; D gene: NA; J gene: TRBJ2-6; V gene: TRBV7-2; CDR3 protein: CASSNDAGANVLTF; CDR3 DNA: TGTGCCAGCAGTAACGACGCTGGGGCCAACGTCCTGACTTTC